The T cell receptor beta chain described here comes from a study of technical replicates of blood from several donors (dated by TCRdb to about 2017). V is clipped by 5 bases and J by 8 bases, and the sequence between their germline boundaries is 16 bases long. CDR1 MGHRA and CDR2 YSYEKL were looked up in the germline V gene. The CDR3 numbers 14 residues from cysteine through phenylalanine. The DNA shown is the 42-base CDR3, in frame from base 1. The receptor library was made with the immunoSEQ multiplex PCR assay. TCRdb mirrors the immuneACCESS table, restricted to in-frame sequences. Some clones are absent from its copies; in checked studies, under half trace to an unresolved V gene, and the reason for the others is unknown. The sample has around 60,000 clones on record, about 86% of them singletons. The biggest ten clones account for 5.1% of the sample. For this clone: Its antigen target is currently unknown. No qualities accompany the bases; no much larger clone lies one base away.

The sequencing input was PBMCs. The chain couples TRBV4-1 to TRBJ2-1; the best D guess is TRBD2, with 6 bases matching. The sequence was obtained from a human donor in good health. Some clones in this sample may be carry-over from other donors' samples. Read as DNA, the sequence is TGCGCCAGCAGCTTGGCTAGCGCTGGGGATGAGCAGTTCTTC. This translates into CASSLASAGDEQFF.